Each of the 20 T cell receptor beta chains below was sequenced from the same sample in a study of response to subunit inactivated influenza vaccine. A single record per CDR3 protein comes from TCRdb applying MiXCR to the RT-PCR reads. This sample yields approximately 520,000 distinct CDR3 sequences, of which about 15% are seen a single time; less than 4% belongs to the top ten. The sequencing here drew on CD4+ T cells sorted from PBMCs, taken roughly 24 months after vaccination. These receptors originate from a man aged 45 to 70 who received an inactivated influenza vaccine.

This clonotype came up a few times. The V and J genes are TRBV12-3 or TRBV12-4 and TRBJ2-7; TRBD1 aligns across 9 bases. The CDR3 contains 15 residues. Trimming removed 4 bases from V and 6 bases from J; junction bases left unmatched: 10. Written as DNA, the CDR3 is TGTGCCAGCAGTTCTCCGGGACAGGGAGCCTTCGAGCAGTACTTC. Protein product: CASSSPGQGAFEQYF.

In its sample, this clonotype was seen a few times. This chain connects TRBV15 to TRBJ1-4; 7 bases are a match to TRBD1. V lost 3 bases, J lost 2 bases, and 12 bases stayed unmatched. Germline V CDR1 and CDR2: LNHNV, YYDKDF (reference sequence). The CDR3 runs 18 residues. DNA for the CDR3: TGTGCCACCAGCAGCGACAGGGACCGGGGGATGACTAATGAAAAACTGTTTTTT. Protein sequence: CATSSDRDRGMTNEKLFF. Drawing the rest from reference TRBV15 and TRBJ1-4, the complete variable domain is DAMVIQNPRYQVTQFGKPVTLSCSQTLNHNVMYWYQQKSSQAPKLLFHYYDKDFNNEADTPDNFQSRRPNTSFCFLDIRSPGLGDTAMYLCATSSDRDRGMTNEKLFFGSGTQLSVL.

This clonotype has more than one count but fewer than ten. The rearrangement joins TRBV18 to TRBJ1-4; 7 positions agree with TRBD1. CDR1 and CDR2 (germline): KGHSH, LQKENI. The CDR3 consists of 16 residues. The junction had 8 bases not matched to a gene; V was cut back by 3 bases and J by 4 bases. In DNA, the CDR3 is TGTGCCAGCTCACCGTCACAGGGGCCGCTTAATGAAAAACTGTTTTTT. Translated, it gives CASSPSQGPLNEKLFF.

This clonotype was picked up a small number of times. The rearrangement joins TRBV7-6 to TRBJ2-5; 7 nucleotides match TRBD2. The V gene end was trimmed by 2 bases and the J gene end by 5 bases; junction bases not matched to a gene: 5. This CDR3 comprises 14 residues. From germline, CDR1 is SGHVS and CDR2 FNYEAQ. The CDR3 bases are TGTGCCAGCAGCTTAACAACTAGCGCTGAGACCCAGTACTTC. It encodes CASSLTTSAETQYF.

The chain carries TRBV5-1 and TRBJ2-7; 9 bases fit TRBD1. J was trimmed by 2 bases and V by 7 bases; bases with no gene match: 7. Germline V gives CDR1 SGHRS, CDR2 YFSETQ. The CDR3 has 14 residues. DNA for the CDR3: TGCGCCAGCCGAGTAGGGACAGGGCCCTACGAGCAGTACTTC. This translates into CASRVGTGPYEQYF.

V usage is TRBV20-1 and J usage is TRBJ2-3; perhaps D is TRBD1 or TRBD2 (5 bases each). The CDR3 extends over 12 amino acids. Germline CDR1 is DFQATT and CDR2 is SNEGSKA (reference sequence). Trimming removed 0 bases from V and 4 bases from J, with 5 bases in between. Here the CDR3 reads CSAREGADTQYF. The CDR3 coding sequence is TGCAGTGCTAGAGAGGGGGCAGATACGCAGTATTTT.

Many counts were recorded for this clonotype. The chain is built from TRBV5-1 and TRBJ2-2, with D perhaps TRBD1 or TRBD2 (5 bases each). Trimming pared 4 bases from V and 4 bases from J, leaving 11 bases between. The V gene's germline CDR1 is SGHRS and CDR2 YFSETQ. The CDR3 extends over 14 amino acids. The CDR3 here is CASSADGATGELFF. The CDR3 DNA reads TGCGCCAGCAGCGCGGACGGGGCCACCGGGGAGCTGTTTTTT.

In this sample, this clonotype turned up many times. J is TRBJ1-6 and V is TRBV6-1; no clear D. Germline loops: CDR1 MNHNS, CDR2 SASEGT. The germline V and J ends were trimmed by 6 bases and 7 bases, with 16 bases remaining between them. The CDR3 spans 15 residues. In nucleotides, the CDR3 is TGTGCCAGCAGGGGGAGTAGGACGGAGAATTCACCCCTCCACTTT. Translation: CASRGSRTENSPLHF.

This clonotype turned up a few times. The chain combines TRBV12-3 or TRBV12-4 with TRBJ2-1, with TRBD2 identical over 10 bases. V lost 8 bases, J lost 9 bases, and 10 bases stayed unmatched. The CDR3 contains 14 residues. CDR3 amino acids: CASEGVLAGTEQFF. The CDR3 DNA is TGTGCCAGCGAGGGGGTACTAGCGGGAACTGAGCAGTTCTTC.

The table lists this clonotype with a few counts. The gene calls are TRBV6-2 or TRBV6-3 and TRBJ2-2, with a possible D match to TRBD2 (6 bases). This CDR3 has 16 amino acids. Per germline, CDR1 MNHEY and CDR2 SVGEGT. V was cut by 2 bases and J by 4 bases, with 14 bases left in between. CDR3 sequence: CASSYGPGVSTGELFF. In DNA, the CDR3 is TGTGCCAGCAGTTACGGGCCGGGAGTATCCACCGGGGAGCTGTTTTTT.

This clonotype was counted only a few times. V gene TRBV29-1 combines with J gene TRBJ2-2; D possibly corresponds to TRBD2 (6 bases). Germline lookup yields CDR1 SQVTM and CDR2 ANQGSEA. The CDR3 totals 12 residues. V shed 6 bases and J shed 1 base, with 6 bases lying between them. This CDR3 is CSVGGNTGELFF. The CDR3 region has the DNA TGCAGCGTCGGGGGGAACACCGGGGAGCTGTTTTTT.

The chain links TRBV10-3 to TRBJ2-5, with TRBD2 as a possible D gene (6 bases). V was trimmed by 0 bases and J by 4 bases, leaving 6 bases between them. The germline gives CDR1 ENHRY, CDR2 SYGVKD. The CDR3 is 13 residues long. The CDR3 spells CAISESEGETQYF. The CDR3 region has the DNA TGTGCCATCAGTGAGTCGGAGGGAGAGACCCAGTACTTC.

This clonotype was seen at least ten times. V gene TRBV2 combines with J gene TRBJ1-1; perhaps TRBD1 as D (5 bases). The V and J ends lost 7 bases and 4 bases respectively, with 16 bases between them. The germline CDR1 and CDR2 sequences are SNHLY and FYNNEI. The CDR3 has 14 residues. CDR3 nucleotides: TGTGCCAGCACCATGGAGGGGATGGGCACTGAAGCTTTCTTT. Translating gives CASTMEGMGTEAFF.

The gene calls are TRBV20-1 and TRBJ2-1, with D possibly matching TRBD2 (6 bases). There are 11 residues in the CDR3. V was cut by 4 bases and J by 9 bases, with 10 bases left in between. The V gene's germline CDR1 is DFQATT and CDR2 SNEGSKA (reference sequence). CDR3 region: CSANQGGEQFF. The CDR3 DNA is TGCAGTGCTAACCAGGGAGGTGAGCAGTTCTTC.

This clonotype was seen a handful of times. The rearrangement uses TRBV6-4 and TRBJ1-2, with unresolved D. V lost 0 bases and J lost 3, with 8 bases in between. CDR3 length: 14 amino acids. Germline CDR1 is MRHNA and CDR2 is SNTAGT. The CDR3 loop is CASSDSPADYGYTF. In nucleotides, the CDR3 is TGTGCCAGCAGTGACTCTCCAGCGGACTATGGCTACACCTTC.

Concerning this clonotype itself: A read error may account for a junction end that differs from germline. This chain joins TRBV7-7 and TRBJ2-6, with a weak D call TRBD1 (5 bases). The CDR3 contains 17 residues. Germline V gives CDR1 SSHAT, CDR2 FNYEAQ (reference sequence). The CDR3 is CASSPILGATGANVLTF. Written as DNA, the CDR3 is TGTGCTAGCAGCCCCATCCTTGGGGCGACGGGGGCCAACGTCCTGACTTTC.

This clonotype came up a few times. This chain connects TRBV27 to TRBJ2-1; 13 bases match TRBD2. J gave up 4 bases and V 0 bases, and 6 bases lay outside the gene matches. The length of the CDR3 is 18 residues. Germline V gene data show CDR1 as MNHEY and CDR2 as SMNVEV (reference sequence). CDR3 amino acids: CASSLSITSGRVYNEQFF. CDR3 in DNA: TGTGCCAGCAGTTTATCGATAACTAGCGGGAGGGTATACAATGAGCAGTTCTTC.

This clonotype was recorded many times. The rearrangement links TRBV12-3 or TRBV12-4 to TRBJ1-5; tentative D call: TRBD1 (6 bases). The V end was cut by 5 bases, the J end by 1 base, with 12 bases between. The CDR3 sequence is 15 residues long. The CDR3 sequence is CASSPGVISNQPQHF. As DNA, the CDR3 is TGTGCCAGCAGTCCAGGGGTTATAAGCAATCAGCCCCAGCATTTT.

This clonotype was detected only a few times. The chain joins TRBV20-1 to TRBJ2-5, with TRBD1 as a possible D gene (5 bases). The CDR3 has 14 amino acids. Trimming shortened V by 6 bases and J by 1 base, and 15 bases separated the two germline ends. The germline V gene encodes CDR1 DFQATT and CDR2 SNEGSKA (reference sequence). CDR3 DNA: TGCAGTGCCGGTTTACTTAGGGGCCAAGAGACCCAGTACTTC. This gives the protein CSAGLLRGQETQYF.

This clonotype was found once. This chain connects TRBV4-1 to TRBJ2-7; D is ambiguous. V lost 1 base and J 3 bases, leaving 10 bases between the germline ends. The CDR3 has 14 amino acids. Germline loops: CDR1 MGHRA, CDR2 YSYEKL. The CDR3 is CASSQAWANYEQYF. CDR3 bases: TGCGCCAGCAGCCAAGCTTGGGCTAACTACGAGCAGTACTTC.